The entry below gives a single T cell receptor (beta chain) sequence along with its context. The CDR3 runs 16 residues. V dropped 5 bases and J dropped 1 base, with 16 bases sitting between them. It was considered stable Graves' hyperthyroidism when ophthalmopathy did not progress within 18 months. Newly diagnosed hyperthyroidism patients aged 18 to 65 years had disease lasting under 2 months. Thyroid ultrasound, orbital computed tomography, clinical symptoms, and serum thyroxine and TRAb underpinned diagnoses. RNA transcripts served as the template for amplifying TCR beta CDR3 regions. HTBI primers were used for first-round RT-PCR of the TCR CDR3. TCRdb reanalysed the multiplex PCR reads using MiXCR and keeps one entry per CDR3 protein. The sample records some 400,000 distinct CDR3 sequences, more than 11% being singletons. These data are taken from a study of T cells in Graves' hyperthyroidism and ophthalmopathy.

This receptor was identified in a woman between 55 and 75 years old with Graves' hyperthyroidism. The chain has TRBV12-3 or TRBV12-4 and TRBJ2-3, with D perhaps assigned TRBD1 or TRBD2 (5 bases each). Sample: blood. CDR3 amino acids: CASSGTRVTGTDTQYF. The CDR3 region has the DNA TGTGCCAGCAGTGGGACCAGGGTCACGGGCACAGATACGCAGTATTTT.